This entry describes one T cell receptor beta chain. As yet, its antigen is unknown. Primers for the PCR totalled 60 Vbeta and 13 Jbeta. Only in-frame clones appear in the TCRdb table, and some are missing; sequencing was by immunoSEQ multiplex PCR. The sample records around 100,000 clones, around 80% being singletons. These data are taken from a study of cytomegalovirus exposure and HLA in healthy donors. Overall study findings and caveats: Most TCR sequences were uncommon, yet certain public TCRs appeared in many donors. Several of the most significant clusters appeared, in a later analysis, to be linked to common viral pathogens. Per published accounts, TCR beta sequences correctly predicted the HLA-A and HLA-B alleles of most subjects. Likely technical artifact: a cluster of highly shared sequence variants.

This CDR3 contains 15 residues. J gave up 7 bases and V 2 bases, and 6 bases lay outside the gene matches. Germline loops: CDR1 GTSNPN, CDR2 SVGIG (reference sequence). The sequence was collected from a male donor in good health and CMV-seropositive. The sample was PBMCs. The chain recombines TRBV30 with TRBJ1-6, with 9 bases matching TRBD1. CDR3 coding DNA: TGTGCCTGGAGTACGACGACAGGGGGGAATTCACCCCTCCACTTT. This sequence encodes CAWSTTTGGNSPLHF.